This section outlines one T cell receptor (beta chain) sequence together with its context. Its antigen is not known. At one of its ends the junction is not consistent with the germline gene, which may arise from a read error. In germline, CDR1 is MNHNS, CDR2 SASEGT. CDR3 length: 15 amino acids. This record comes from a study of cytomegalovirus exposure and HLA in healthy donors. Points from the study as a whole: Most likely, a cluster of highly shared sequence variants arose as a sequencing artifact.

The primer mix had 60 Vbeta and 13 Jbeta primers. Method: immunoSEQ multiplex PCR; TCRdb's copy keeps in-frame clones and lacks some. The data show 95,000 to 150,000 clones, 15% seen once. V usage is TRBV6-1 and J usage is TRBJ2-1, with 10 nucleotides matching TRBD2. The source material was PBMCs. This sequence originates from a woman between 18 and 29 years old in good health and CMV-seronegative. CDR3 in DNA: TGTGCCAGCAGTCAAGCGGGGGGGCCCTACAATGAGCAGTTCTTC. This sequence encodes CASSQAGGPYNEQFF.